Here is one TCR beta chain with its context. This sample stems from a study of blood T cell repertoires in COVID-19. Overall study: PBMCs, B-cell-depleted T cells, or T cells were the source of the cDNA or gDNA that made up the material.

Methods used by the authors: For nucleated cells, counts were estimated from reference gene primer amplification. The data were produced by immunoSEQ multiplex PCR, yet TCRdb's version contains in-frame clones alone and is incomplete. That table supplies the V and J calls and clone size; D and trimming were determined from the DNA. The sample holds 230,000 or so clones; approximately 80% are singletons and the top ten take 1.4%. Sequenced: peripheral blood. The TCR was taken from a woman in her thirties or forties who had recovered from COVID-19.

This CDR3 is CASSEIRGDGYTF. In DNA, the CDR3 is TGTGCCAGCAGTGAAATCAGGGGAGACGGCTACACCTTC. The rearrangement links TRBV2 to TRBJ1-2, with a possible D match to TRBD1 (6 bases). Germline values: CDR1 SNHLY, CDR2 FYNNEI. Trimming removed 2 bases at V and 8 bases at J, with 12 bases between. This CDR3 is built from 13 residues.